What follows are 25 T cell receptor beta chains derived from one specimen sequenced in a study of blood T cell repertoires in COVID-19. Sequencing was performed with immunoSEQ multiplex PCR; in TCRdb, only in-frame clones are kept and a portion is missing. The table shows about 110,000 clones, with about 75% occurring only once. The sequencing input was peripheral blood. The receptor set was obtained from an elderly woman with active or convalescent COVID-19.

This chain connects TRBV10-3 to TRBJ1-1; 11 bases fit TRBD1. Germline V gives CDR1 ENHRY, CDR2 SYGVKD. The CDR3 length is 13 residues. With V trimmed by 7 bases and J by 7 bases, 5 bases remained unmatched. CDR3 DNA sequence: TGTGCCATCATGGGGACAGGGGGTGGTGAAGCTTTCTTT. Protein sequence: CAIMGTGGGEAFF.

The V and J genes are TRBV27 and TRBJ1-4, with D perhaps matching TRBD1 (6 bases). The CDR3 is 13 amino acids. Per the germline V gene, CDR1 is MNHEY and CDR2 is SMNVEV (reference sequence). Trimming took off 6 bases at V and 10 bases at J, with 15 bases between the two ends. CDR3 DNA: TGTGCCAGCAGGCAAAACCTGGACAGAAAACTGTTTTTT. Protein: CASRQNLDRKLFF.

The chain carries TRBV30 and TRBJ2-7, with a tentative D call TRBD1 (7 bases). With 0 bases removed from V and 9 bases from J, the gap between germline ends came to 21 bases. Germline CDR1 is GTSNPN and CDR2 is SVGIG (reference sequence). CDR3 length equals 15 residues. CDR3 nucleotide sequence: TGTGCCTGGAGTGTAATTGGAGGGGGCGTAGCCGCGCAGTACTTC. Protein: CAWSVIGGGVAAQYF.

J is TRBJ2-7 and V is TRBV7-9; a possible D gene is TRBD1 (6 bases). There are 15 residues in the CDR3. Trimming took off 5 bases at V and 4 bases at J, with 18 bases between the two ends. Germline V gene data show CDR1 as SEHNR and CDR2 as FQNEAQ (reference sequence). CDR3 protein: CASSQRGMANYEQYF. CDR3 DNA: TGTGCCAGCAGCCAAAGGGGGATGGCAAATTACGAGCAGTACTTC.

The J gene is TRBJ2-1, the V gene TRBV4-3; tentative D call: TRBD1 (6 bases). In germline, CDR1 is LGHNA, CDR2 YSLEER. V was cut by 4 bases and J by 0 bases, with 10 bases left in between. This CDR3 has 15 amino acids. The CDR3 here is CASSRGQSSYNEQFF. As DNA, the CDR3 is TGCGCCAGCAGCCGGGGACAAAGCTCCTACAATGAGCAGTTCTTC.

The chain employs TRBV5-1 and TRBJ2-2, with 10 bases aligning to TRBD1. Germline CDR1 is SGHRS and CDR2 is YFSETQ. The CDR3 is 17 residues long. Trimming cost V 4 bases and J 4 bases; bases outside gene matches: 10. CDR3 DNA sequence: TGCGCCAGCAGCCCGAGGGTGACAGGGGGCGGCACCGGGGAGCTGTTTTTT. Translation: CASSPRVTGGGTGELFF.

This chain connects TRBV5-4 to TRBJ2-5; TRBD1 agrees at 9 bases. The CDR3 runs to 14 residues. In germline, CDR1 is SGHNT, CDR2 YYREEE (reference sequence). Losses at the gene ends were 9 bases for V and 6 bases for J; bases not matched to a gene: 12. This chain's CDR3 is CATTQRQGEKTQYF. The CDR3 DNA reads TGTGCCACCACTCAACGACAGGGGGAAAAGACCCAGTACTTC.

The CDR3 DNA follows: TGTGCCAGCAGCCAACGCTCTAGATGGAGCTCCTACAATGAGCAGTTCTTC. Encoded protein: CASSQRSRWSSYNEQFF. The J gene is TRBJ2-1, the V gene TRBV7-2, with D uncertain. Looked up from germline, CDR1 is SGHTA and CDR2 is FQGNSA. Trimming stripped 5 bases from V and 0 bases from J, with 17 bases between. This CDR3 has 17 amino acids.

The chain has TRBV19 and TRBJ1-4, with 8 bases aligning to TRBD1. V lost 4 bases, J lost 5 bases, and 9 bases stayed unmatched. The CDR3 runs to 16 residues. CDR1 and CDR2 (germline): LNHDA, SQIVND (reference sequence). CDR3 DNA: TGTGCCAGTAGTAACGATTTGGGACAGGAGAATGAAAAACTGTTTTTT. It translates to CASSNDLGQENEKLFF. Using reference TRBV19 and TRBJ1-4 for the parts outside the CDR3, the full variable domain is DGGITQSPKYLFRKEGQNVTLSCEQNLNHDAMYWYRQDPGQGLRLIYYSQIVNDFQKGDIAEGYSVSREKKESFPLTVTSAQKNPTAFYLCASSNDLGQENEKLFFGSGTQLSVL.

The V and J genes are TRBV30 and TRBJ2-1; 12 bases line up with TRBD2. The CDR3 is made up of 16 amino acids. V gave up 4 bases and J gave up 8 bases; unmatched junction bases: 12. CDR1 and CDR2 (germline): GTSNPN, SVGIG (reference sequence). Here the CDR3 DNA reads TGTGCCTGGATCCGACGACTAGCGGGAGTGCGCTATGAGCAGTTCTTC. Encoded protein: CAWIRRLAGVRYEQFF. The whole variable domain, remainder taken from reference TRBV30 and TRBJ2-1, is SQTIHQWPATLVQPVGSPLSLECTVEGTSNPNLYWYRQAAGRGLQLLFYSVGIGQISSEVPQNLSASRPQDRQFILSSKKLLLSDSGFYLCAWIRRLAGVRYEQFFGPGTRLTVL.

This clone was seen a handful of times. The gene calls are TRBV5-1 and TRBJ1-6; 7 positions agree with TRBD1. This CDR3 region has 17 residues. Unmatched junction bases numbered 6, after V lost 0 bases and J lost 3 bases. The germline V gene encodes CDR1 SGHRS and CDR2 YFSETQ. In DNA form, the CDR3 reads TGCGCCAGCAGCTTGGCCGGGACAGCCAACTATAATTCACCCCTCCACTTT. This gives the protein CASSLAGTANYNSPLHF.

This clone was observed once. The chain links TRBV5-1 to TRBJ2-3; possibly TRBD2 for D (6 bases). V gave up 7 bases and J gave up 2 bases, with 14 bases separating them. There are 14 residues in the CDR3. The germline gives CDR1 SGHRS, CDR2 YFSETQ. As DNA, the CDR3 is TGCGCCAGCGGGGTAGCGGTAAACACAGATACGCAGTATTTT. Translating gives CASGVAVNTDTQYF. Using reference TRBV5-1 and TRBJ2-3 for the parts outside the CDR3, the full variable domain is KAGVTQTPRYLIKTRGQQVTLSCSPISGHRSVSWYQQTPGQGLQFLFEYFSETQRNKGNFPGRFSGRQFSNSRSEMNVSTLELGDSALYLCASGVAVNTDTQYFGPGTRLTVL.

V gene TRBV7-9 combines with J gene TRBJ1-4; D might be TRBD1 (6 bases). Germline loops: CDR1 SEHNR, CDR2 FQNEAQ (reference sequence). The V gene lost 3 bases and the J gene lost 2 bases, with 10 bases spanning the gap. CDR3 length: 15 amino acids. The DNA of the CDR3 is TGTGCCAGCAGCTTGGGGGGGCGGACTAATGAAAAACTGTTTTTT. It codes for CASSLGGRTNEKLFF.

The chain is built from TRBV11-2 and TRBJ1-1; D gene ambiguous. The CDR3 length is 13 residues. V lost 7 bases and J 10 bases, leaving 19 bases between the germline ends. In germline, CDR1 is SGHAT, CDR2 FQNNGV. The CDR3 bases are TGTGCCAGCAAGCTTAGAAGCTCCTCGGGAGCTTTCTTT. This gives the protein CASKLRSSSGAFF.

The V gene is TRBV6-6, the J gene TRBJ1-1, with D possibly being TRBD1 (6 bases). The germline CDR1 and CDR2 sequences are MNHNY and SVGAGI (reference sequence). The V end was cut by 6 bases, the J end by 4 bases, with 15 bases between. This CDR3 comprises 14 residues. The DNA for the CDR3 is TGTGCCAGCAGCCGGACCGGACAGCCCACTGAAGCTTTCTTT. Its translation: CASSRTGQPTEAFF.

The V gene is TRBV29-1, the J gene TRBJ1-6; TRBD1 aligns across 8 bases. The CDR3 is 13 residues long. Per germline, CDR1 SQVTM and CDR2 ANQGSEA. The J segment lost 5 bases and the V segment lost 6 bases, leaving 3 bases of the junction unmatched. CDR3 amino acids: CSVGQGHNSPLHF. CDR3 nucleotides: TGCAGCGTAGGACAGGGTCATAATTCACCCCTCCACTTT.

This chain joins TRBV4-1 and TRBJ2-1, with 9 bases identical to TRBD2. The CDR3 is 15 amino acids. V was clipped by 0 bases and J by 7 bases; unmatched bases: 4. Germline V CDR1 and CDR2: MGHRA, YSYEKL. CDR3 DNA: TGCGCCAGCAGCCAAGATTGGACTAGCGTAAATGAGCAGTTCTTC. Translating gives CASSQDWTSVNEQFF.

The chain has TRBV18 and TRBJ2-5, with TRBD1 as a possible D gene (6 bases). Trimming cost V 6 bases and J 2 bases, with 16 bases left between them. The CDR3 consists of 15 residues. In germline, CDR1 is KGHSH, CDR2 LQKENI. The CDR3 DNA reads TGTGCCAGCTCCACCACTGGGACAAGTCAAGAGACCCAGTACTTC. This gives the protein CASSTTGTSQETQYF.

The chain is built from TRBV11-2 and TRBJ1-1, with D perhaps TRBD1 (6 bases). The germline CDR1 and CDR2 sequences are SGHAT and FQNNGV. Between the trimmed V and J ends, which lost 4 bases and 6 bases, there was a span of 15 bases. The CDR3 runs 14 residues. The CDR3 DNA is TGTGCCAGCAGCTGGGGGGGCCCCCAGGCTGAAGCTTTCTTT. Encoded protein: CASSWGGPQAEAFF.

The chain carries TRBV11-2 and TRBJ2-2, with 12 nucleotides matching TRBD2. Germline CDR1 is SGHAT and CDR2 is FQNNGV. The CDR3 covers 15 residues. Losses at the gene ends were 7 bases for V and 5 bases for J; bases not matched to a gene: 5. The CDR3 protein is CASNFGLAGTGELFF. Written as DNA, the CDR3 is TGTGCCAGCAACTTCGGACTAGCGGGAACCGGGGAGCTGTTTTTT.

The rearrangement links TRBV5-1 to TRBJ1-1; D gene uncertain. Germline V CDR1 and CDR2: SGHRS, YFSETQ. V was clipped by 1 base and J by 6 bases, with 10 bases between them. CDR3 size: 13 residues. Written as DNA, the CDR3 is TGCGCCAGCAGCTTGACGGGTGTAGCTGAAGCTTTCTTT. It specifies CASSLTGVAEAFF.

The chain is built from TRBV28 and TRBJ2-3, with D possibly matching TRBD1 (6 bases). The CDR3 is 13 residues long. Trimming stripped 6 bases from V and 5 bases from J, with 12 bases between. The germline V gene has CDR1 MDHEN and CDR2 SYDVKM. The CDR3 here is CASSRTGLDTQYF. CDR3 DNA sequence: TGTGCCAGCAGCCGTACAGGGTTAGATACGCAGTATTTT.

The chain carries TRBV6-1 and TRBJ1-5, with a tentative D call TRBD1 (5 bases). The V end lost 0 bases, the J end lost 4 bases, and 7 bases lay between the germline ends. Germline CDR1 is MNHNS and CDR2 is SASEGT. This CDR3 is built from 14 residues. The CDR3 protein is CASSEARGNQPQHF. Written as DNA, the CDR3 is TGTGCCAGCAGTGAAGCTAGGGGAAATCAGCCCCAGCATTTT.

This clone was detected once. The rearrangement joins TRBV2 to TRBJ2-4; D remains unclear. CDR1 is SNHLY and CDR2 is FYNNEI in the germline V gene. V was trimmed by 0 bases and J by 4 bases, leaving 7 bases between them. The CDR3 runs to 14 residues. The DNA of the CDR3 is TGTGCCAGCAGTGAAGCACGGTTAAAAAACATTCAGTACTTC. Translated, it gives CASSEARLKNIQYF.

V usage is TRBV7-9 and J usage is TRBJ1-1, with a possible D match to TRBD1 (5 bases). This CDR3 comprises 14 residues. Trimming took 5 bases from V and 1 from J, leaving 11 bases between them. Germline CDR1 reads SEHNR; CDR2 reads FQNEAQ (reference sequence). For the CDR3, the DNA is TGTGCCAGCAGCCAAGGGGTGCCGAACACTGAAGCTTTCTTT. Translated, it gives CASSQGVPNTEAFF.